These 19 T cell receptor beta chains originate from one sample sequenced in a study of PD-1 blockade in classical Hodgkin lymphoma. Using immunoSEQ multiplex PCR, the repertoire was profiled, and TCRdb retains in-frame clones only, with some absent. The sample comprises under 15,000 clones, 80% of which are singletons, and about 24% rests with the top ten. Relapse after autologous stem cell transplantation occurred in every patient, and brentuximab vedotin exposure varied. The starting material was peripheral blood mononuclear cells (PBMCs), obtained at baseline. Receptor source: a human donor with classical Hodgkin lymphoma.

This clone was recorded a few times. The rearrangement uses TRBV5-6 and TRBJ2-2, with D tentatively TRBD2 (7 bases). This CDR3 spans 15 amino acids. Between the trimmed V and J ends, which lost 2 bases and 4 bases, there was a span of 12 bases. Looked up from germline, CDR1 is SGHDT and CDR2 is YYEEEE. CDR3 sequence (DNA): TGTGCCAGCAGCTTCGGGGGGCGCGCCACCGGGGAGCTGTTTTTT. Translating gives CASSFGGRATGELFF.

About this clone itself: The CDR3 carries no conserved terminal phenylalanine or tryptophan, so it likely arises from a read error. V and J are TRBV7-2 and TRBJ2-7; D possibly matches TRBD1 or TRBD2 (5 bases each). Germline V CDR1 and CDR2: SGHTA, FQGNSA. This CDR3 contains 14 residues. V gave up 1 base and J gave up 4 bases, with 11 bases separating them. CDR3 amino acids: CASSLVQGEYEQYL. Here the CDR3 DNA reads TGTGCCAGCAGCTTAGTCCAAGGGGAGTACGAGCAGTACCTC.

V is TRBV29-1 and J is TRBJ2-3; no firm D call. Trimming shortened V by 3 bases and J by 0 bases, and 10 bases separated the two germline ends. The CDR3 sequence is 14 residues long. Germline CDR1 SQVTM, CDR2 ANQGSEA. The CDR3 here is CSVDVQLSTDTQYF. In DNA, the CDR3 is TGCAGCGTTGATGTACAGCTTAGCACAGATACGCAGTATTTT.

This chain uses TRBV10-3 with TRBJ2-2; D is possibly TRBD1 (7 bases). Germline V gene lookup returns CDR1 ENHRY and CDR2 SYGVKD. The CDR3 covers 14 residues. Trimming stripped 7 bases from V and 5 bases from J, with 14 bases between. The CDR3 protein is CAIKGAGQTGELFF. The CDR3 nucleotides are TGTGCCATCAAGGGGGCGGGGCAGACCGGGGAGCTGTTTTTT.

This clone showed up just a few times. The V and J genes are TRBV5-4 and TRBJ2-7; D is uncertain. The germline V and J ends were trimmed by 0 bases and 4 bases, with 5 bases remaining between them. Germline V gene data show CDR1 as SGHNT and CDR2 as YYREEE (reference sequence). This CDR3 has 12 amino acids. The CDR3 coding sequence is TGTGCCAGCAGCTTGGACCGTTACGAGCAGTACTTC. It codes for CASSLDRYEQYF.

The gene calls are TRBV6-5 and TRBJ1-4; D unresolved. Germline V gene sequence: CDR1 MNHEY, CDR2 SVGAGI. The CDR3 loop spans 15 amino acids. V lost 3 bases to trimming and J lost 8 bases, with 16 bases between them. CDR3 region: CASSYARGAGEKLFF. The CDR3 DNA reads TGTGCCAGCAGTTATGCCCGAGGAGCGGGGGAAAAACTGTTTTTT.

V and J are TRBV7-3 and TRBJ1-1; the D gene is possibly TRBD1 (5 bases). This CDR3 comprises 14 residues. CDR1 is SGHTA, CDR2 FQGTGA, per germline. V was cut by 5 bases and J by 4 bases, with 14 bases left in between. CDR3 loop: CASSTQAGSTEAFF. In nucleotides, the CDR3 is TGTGCCAGCAGCACCCAAGCAGGGAGCACTGAAGCTTTCTTT.

This clone was seen a handful of times. This rearrangement joins TRBV2 to TRBJ1-4; 7 positions match TRBD1. The CDR3 length is 15 residues. The V segment lost 4 bases and the J segment 5 bases; nucleotides outside the gene matches: 7. The germline gives CDR1 SNHLY, CDR2 FYNNEI. In DNA form, the CDR3 reads TGTGCCAGCAGTGCCGACAGGGTTGGGAATGAAAAACTGTTTTTT. This translates into CASSADRVGNEKLFF.

This chain links TRBV27 with TRBJ2-1, with 9 bases that match TRBD1. Losses at the gene ends were 5 bases for V and 15 bases for J; bases not matched to a gene: 14. The CDR3 is made up of 14 amino acids. From germline, CDR1 is MNHEY and CDR2 SMNVEV (reference sequence). The CDR3 DNA is TGTGCCAGCAGTCTCTATAGGGGTGGGACAGGGCTGTTCTTC. This gives the protein CASSLYRGGTGLFF.

DNA of the CDR3: TGTGCCACTTCGCGGGGGCCGGCCTACGAGCAGTACTTC. It codes for CATSRGPAYEQYF. This chain uses TRBV19 with TRBJ2-7, with D perhaps matching TRBD2 (7 bases). V dropped 10 bases and J dropped 2 bases, with 15 bases sitting between them. The CDR3 is 13 amino acids. The germline V gene encodes CDR1 LNHDA and CDR2 SQIVND (reference sequence).

This chain links TRBV6-5 with TRBJ1-1; D possibly corresponds to TRBD1 (6 bases). Germline CDR1 is MNHEY and CDR2 is SVGAGI. V lost 3 bases to trimming and J lost 3 bases, with 11 bases between them. CDR3 length: 14 amino acids. The CDR3 DNA is TGTGCCAGCAGTTATACAGGGCTATACACTGAAGCTTTCTTT. Amino acids: CASSYTGLYTEAFF.

This chain links TRBV18 with TRBJ1-2, with 7 nucleotides matching TRBD1. V shed 4 bases and J 2 bases; nucleotides not matched to a gene: 4. Germline values: CDR1 KGHSH, CDR2 LQKENI. The CDR3 loop spans 14 amino acids. CDR3: CASSLGTDNYGYTF. The CDR3 DNA reads as TGTGCCAGCTCACTCGGGACAGACAACTATGGCTACACCTTC.

The chain joins TRBV14 to TRBJ1-4, with D unclear. V lost 0 bases, J lost 5 bases, and 13 bases lay in between. CDR3 length equals 16 residues. CDR1 is SGHDN and CDR2 is FVKESK in the germline V gene. The DNA for the CDR3 is TGTGCCAGCAGCCAAGATCGGTGGGTTAGGAATGAAAAACTGTTTTTT. Residues: CASSQDRWVRNEKLFF.

The chain uses TRBV28 and TRBJ1-4, with D uncertain. With 5 bases removed from V and 8 bases from J, the gap between germline ends came to 18 bases. CDR1 is MDHEN and CDR2 is SYDVKM in the germline V gene. The length of the CDR3 is 15 residues. The CDR3 DNA reads TGTGCCAGCAGTACCCCGGGAGCCTGGACCGAAAAACTGTTTTTT. It encodes CASSTPGAWTEKLFF.

The rearrangement joins TRBV5-1 to TRBJ2-5; weak D call: TRBD1 (6 bases). V shed 4 bases and J shed 5 bases, with 18 bases lying between them. This CDR3 contains 15 residues. Per the germline V gene, CDR1 is SGHRS and CDR2 is YFSETQ. CDR3 residues: CASSPGGGSWETQYF. The CDR3 DNA follows: TGCGCCAGCAGCCCTGGGGGCGGGTCTTGGGAGACCCAGTACTTC.

The CDR3 sequence is CASSLGLASYEQYF. DNA of the CDR3: TGCGCCAGCAGCTTGGGGTTGGCTTCCTACGAGCAGTACTTC. V is TRBV5-1 and J is TRBJ2-7, with D unresolved. The length of the CDR3 is 14 residues. V was pared by 0 bases and J by 1 base, with 8 bases between. CDR1 and CDR2 from the germline V gene are SGHRS and YFSETQ.

This clone is a singleton in its sample. The V and J genes are TRBV15 and TRBJ2-7; weak D call: TRBD1 (6 bases). The CDR3 covers 14 residues. CDR1 is LNHNV, CDR2 YYDKDF, per germline (reference sequence). The ends were cut back, 3 bases at V and 3 bases at J, with 12 bases in the middle. The CDR3 sequence: CATSSNTGSYEQYF. The CDR3 DNA follows: TGTGCCACCAGCAGCAATACAGGGAGCTACGAGCAGTACTTC.

J is TRBJ1-5 and V is TRBV7-9; possible D gene TRBD1, 6 bases. V was clipped by 5 bases and J by 4 bases, with 9 bases between them. The CDR3 is 13 residues long. CDR1 and CDR2 from the germline V gene are SEHNR and FQNEAQ (reference sequence). The CDR3 DNA sequence: TGTGCCAGCAGCACACAGGGAAATCAGCCCCAGCATTTT. Its protein is CASSTQGNQPQHF.

The gene calls are TRBV28 and TRBJ2-3, with D perhaps TRBD1 or TRBD2 (5 bases each). Germline CDR1 and CDR2: MDHEN and SYDVKM. The V end lost 4 bases, the J end lost 6 bases, and 20 bases lay between the germline ends. The CDR3 is made up of 16 amino acids. CDR3 sequence: CASSSPGGWGGDTQYF. CDR3 nucleotides: TGTGCCAGCAGTTCGCCCGGTGGTTGGGGCGGGGATACGCAGTATTTT.